Sequencing of this T cell receptor beta chain was carried out in a study of blood T cell repertoires in COVID-19. Germline-derived CDR1 and CDR2 are MNHEY and SMNVEV (reference sequence). The CDR3 is made up of 15 amino acids. The ends lost 3 bases at V and 4 bases at J; junction bases unmatched: 7. Sequencing used immunoSEQ multiplex PCR; TCRdb keeps in-frame clones, though not all of them. The sample carries 50,000 or so clones, 80% to 90% recorded once. J is TRBJ2-3 and V is TRBV27, with 7 bases identical to TRBD2. The sequencing input was peripheral blood. The clonotype originates from a man aged 45-60 years with acute or convalescent COVID-19. The CDR3 loop is CASSLQAGWADTQYF. CDR3 coding DNA: TGTGCCAGCAGTTTGCAAGCGGGGTGGGCAGATACGCAGTATTTT.